Listed here is a single T cell receptor (beta chain). How the authors handled the data: Amplification of reference gene primers was used by the study to estimate nucleated cell counts. Method: immunoSEQ multiplex PCR; TCRdb's copy keeps in-frame clones and lacks some. The DNA gave D and trimming, while V, J and clone size come from that table. Of approximately 98,000 clones listed, about three quarters are singletons. This sample is part of a study of blood T cell repertoires in COVID-19. The overall study: Sites in the United States, Italy and Spain provided acute and convalescent COVID-19 samples. T cells, B-cell-depleted T cells, or PBMCs provided the cDNA or gDNA that served as material.

This CDR3 spans 17 amino acids. CDR1 LGHDT and CDR2 YNNKEL come from the germline V gene (reference sequence). With 3 bases clipped from V and 5 bases from J, the junction kept 8 bases outside the gene matches. The origin of this receptor is a woman aged 40 to 50 with acute or convalescent COVID-19. The chain joins TRBV3-1 (or the pseudogene TRBV3-2) to TRBJ1-6; 9 bases are shared with TRBD1. The sample taken for sequencing was peripheral blood. Here the CDR3 DNA reads TGTGCCAGCAGCCAGAGTGGGACAGGGATTAATAATTCACCCCTCCACTTT. This gives the protein CASSQSGTGINNSPLHF.